The 15 T cell receptor beta chains below come from one sample, sequenced in a study of cytomegalovirus exposure and HLA in healthy donors. PCR involved 60 Vbeta and 13 Jbeta primers. Profiling relied on immunoSEQ multiplex PCR, and the TCRdb table lists in-frame clones only, not all of them. The table lists roughly 110,000 clones, 60% to 80% of them singletons. The specimen was PBMCs. The receptors shown here come from a man aged 18 to 29 in good health and CMV-seronegative.

The J gene is TRBJ1-2, the V gene TRBV4-2; weak D call: TRBD1 (6 bases). V was shortened by 1 base and J by 2 bases, with 17 bases between the two germline ends. This CDR3 is 17 amino acids long. The germline CDR1 and CDR2 sequences are LGHNA and YNFKEQ. CDR3 region: CASSQAGALGHNYGYTF. The CDR3 DNA reads TGTGCCAGCAGCCAAGCCGGCGCTCTGGGACACAACTATGGCTACACCTTC.

The chain employs TRBV2 and TRBJ2-5, with D uncertain. The germline CDR1 and CDR2 sequences are SNHLY and FYNNEI. The CDR3 has 18 residues. V was clipped by 0 bases and J by 0 bases, with 17 bases between them. The CDR3 DNA is TGTGCCAGCAGTGAAGCGCGGCCGACTCGTTGGAACCAAGAGACCCAGTACTTC. It translates to CASSEARPTRWNQETQYF.

V is TRBV6-1 and J is TRBJ2-5; 8 bases align to TRBD1. This CDR3 contains 15 residues. The germline V gene encodes CDR1 MNHNS and CDR2 SASEGT. Germline trimming cut 7 bases from V and 1 base from J; bases unmatched to any gene: 8. This CDR3 is CASNRQGSLQETQYF. CDR3 in DNA: TGTGCCAGCAATCGACAGGGGAGTCTCCAAGAGACCCAGTACTTC.

This clone occurred a few times. The rearrangement uses TRBV9 and TRBJ2-1; 7 bases line up with TRBD2. The V gene end was trimmed by 0 bases and the J gene end by 9 bases; junction bases not matched to a gene: 12. The CDR3 covers 16 residues. Germline values: CDR1 SGDLS, CDR2 YYNGEE. The CDR3 sequence: CASSVGASRGVGEQFF. The CDR3 nucleotides read TGTGCCAGCAGCGTAGGGGCTAGCCGGGGGGTCGGTGAGCAGTTCTTC.

Only a few counts were recorded for this clone. The chain combines TRBV6-5 with TRBJ1-1; D call uncertain. This CDR3 spans 15 amino acids. V dropped 7 bases and J dropped 1 base, with 16 bases sitting between them. Germline CDR1 reads MNHEY; CDR2 reads SVGAGI. The CDR3 DNA reads TGTGCCAGCAATACGCGAGAGCCTGGGAACACTGAAGCTTTCTTT. Protein sequence: CASNTREPGNTEAFF.

V is TRBV6-1 and J is TRBJ2-5; 8 nucleotides line up with TRBD2. Trimming removed 3 bases from V and 4 bases from J; junction bases left unmatched: 10. Germline CDR1 is MNHNS and CDR2 is SASEGT. This CDR3 is built from 16 residues. Here the CDR3 reads CASSERPSSGRETQYF. The DNA of the CDR3 is TGTGCCAGCAGTGAGCGGCCGTCAAGCGGGAGAGAGACCCAGTACTTC.

The chain carries TRBV6-1 and TRBJ1-6, with 7 bases aligning to TRBD1. The CDR3 is made up of 18 amino acids. V lost 3 bases and J lost 1; bases outside the gene matches: 9. CDR1 is MNHNS, CDR2 SASEGT, per germline. The CDR3 DNA reads as TGTGCCAGCAGTGAGCCCCGAGGGGGCAGGTCCTATAATTCACCCCTCCACTTT. The encoded protein is CASSEPRGGRSYNSPLHF.

The J gene is TRBJ2-3, the V gene TRBV7-9; 9 nucleotides match TRBD1. This CDR3 has 15 amino acids. The V segment lost 1 base and the J segment 3 bases; nucleotides outside the gene matches: 2. Per germline, CDR1 SEHNR and CDR2 FQNEAQ (reference sequence). The CDR3 DNA is TGTGCCAGCAGCTTAGAACAGGGGGCGACAGATACGCAGTATTTT. Protein: CASSLEQGATDTQYF.

This clone was counted between two and nine times. The chain carries TRBV6-1 and TRBJ1-5, with unresolved D. Trimming stripped 2 bases from V and 5 bases from J, with 7 bases between. The germline V gene has CDR1 MNHNS and CDR2 SASEGT. The CDR3 is 13 residues long. The CDR3 DNA sequence: TGTGCCAGCAGTGAATCCTTCGATCAGCCCCAGCATTTT. Amino acids: CASSESFDQPQHF.

Here the CDR3 reads CASTTGTGDTDTQYF. The CDR3 DNA is TGCGCCAGCACCACCGGGACAGGGGACACAGATACGCAGTATTTT. The chain uses TRBV10-1 and TRBJ2-3, with 10 nucleotides matching TRBD1. The CDR3 is made up of 15 amino acids. V lost 7 bases and J lost 2; bases outside the gene matches: 6. The germline V gene encodes CDR1 WNHNN and CDR2 SYGVQD (reference sequence).

The genes are TRBV4-1 and TRBJ2-5, with 8 bases identical to TRBD1. The end of the DNA is better explained by TRBJ2-7, so the J call may be wrong. The CDR3 runs 15 residues. Germline-derived CDR1 and CDR2 are MGHRA and YSYEKL. The CDR3 loop is CASSPPGQGTYEQYF. The CDR3 region has the DNA TGCGCCAGCAGCCCCCCCGGACAGGGCACCTACGAGCAGTACTTC.

The rearrangement links TRBV5-1 to TRBJ2-1; the D gene is possibly TRBD1 (6 bases). Trimming shortened V by 0 bases and J by 5 bases, and 15 bases separated the two germline ends. The CDR3 has 16 residues. Germline V lookup: CDR1 SGHRS, CDR2 YFSETQ. The CDR3 coding sequence is TGCGCCAGCAGCTTGGCTACCGGGACACCACACAATGAGCAGTTCTTC. Translation gives CASSLATGTPHNEQFF.

This clone was observed a handful of times. The chain uses TRBV5-1 and TRBJ1-1, with D maybe TRBD1 (6 bases). Germline V CDR1 and CDR2: SGHRS, YFSETQ. Between the trimmed V and J ends, which lost 2 bases and 6 bases, there was a span of 8 bases. This CDR3 spans 12 amino acids. CDR3 in DNA: TGCGCCAGCAGCTTTCAGGGGCCTGAAGCTTTCTTT. Protein product: CASSFQGPEAFF. Together with reference TRBV5-1 and TRBJ1-1, the CDR3 gives the full variable domain: KAGVTQTPRYLIKTRGQQVTLSCSPISGHRSVSWYQQTPGQGLQFLFEYFSETQRNKGNFPGRFSGRQFSNSRSEMNVSTLELGDSALYLCASSFQGPEAFFGQGTRLTVV.

The genes are TRBV5-1 and TRBJ2-7; tentative D call: TRBD2 (6 bases). Trimming shortened V by 0 bases and J by 5 bases, and 18 bases separated the two germline ends. Germline CDR1 and CDR2: SGHRS and YFSETQ. The CDR3 runs to 16 residues. CDR3 residues: CASSLEMGGGFNEQYF. The CDR3 nucleotides are TGCGCCAGCAGCTTGGAAATGGGTGGGGGGTTCAACGAGCAGTACTTC.

The chain combines TRBV19 with TRBJ2-5; TRBD2 might be the D (5 bases). Trimming pared 6 bases from V and 4 bases from J, leaving 12 bases between. This CDR3 region has 13 residues. Germline CDR1 is LNHDA and CDR2 is SQIVND (reference sequence). For the CDR3, the DNA is TGTGCCAGTAGACGTGGAGGAGTAGAGACCCAGTACTTC. It encodes CASRRGGVETQYF.